This entry lists 6 T cell receptor beta chains sequenced from one sample in a study of OX40 agonist ivuxolimab in advanced cancers. Only in-frame clones appear in the TCRdb table, and some are missing; sequencing was by immunoSEQ multiplex PCR. The sample lists 50,000 or so clones, about 78% occurring once. The sequencing used CD4+ or CD8+ T cells sorted from blood, collected in a trial of the OX40 agonist ivuxolimab. The receptors originated from an adult with an advanced solid tumor such as melanoma, head and neck, liver or kidney cancer.

This chain joins TRBV5-1 and TRBJ2-1; D is perhaps TRBD2 (6 bases). The CDR3 spans 14 residues. Germline-derived CDR1 and CDR2 are SGHRS and YFSETQ. The V and J ends lost 7 bases and 8 bases respectively, with 19 bases between them. This CDR3 reads CASHAREAVDEQFF. The CDR3 nucleotides are TGCGCCAGCCACGCCAGGGAGGCGGTAGATGAGCAGTTCTTC.

The V and J genes are TRBV29-1 and TRBJ2-1, with 10 bases aligning to TRBD2. Germline-derived CDR1 and CDR2 are SQVTM and ANQGSEA. J was trimmed by 4 bases and V by 6 bases; bases with no gene match: 12. The CDR3 runs 16 residues. CDR3 protein: CSVCGGGLAWYNEQFF. The CDR3 DNA is TGCAGCGTCTGTGGTGGGGGACTAGCGTGGTACAATGAGCAGTTCTTC.

This chain links TRBV28 with TRBJ1-5; 7 positions match TRBD1. Germline trimming cut 3 bases from V and 1 base from J; bases unmatched to any gene: 6. The CDR3 length is 16 residues. The germline V gene encodes CDR1 MDHEN and CDR2 SYDVKM. CDR3 DNA: TGTGCCAGCAGTTTTGGAGGGGGCGGGAGCAATCAGCCCCAGCATTTT. Translated, it gives CASSFGGGGSNQPQHF.

This clone showed up just a few times. The rearrangement links TRBV4-1 to TRBJ1-1; weak D call: TRBD1 (6 bases). The CDR3 totals 17 residues. Trimming shortened V by 2 bases and J by 0 bases, and 16 bases separated the two germline ends. CDR1 MGHRA and CDR2 YSYEKL come from the germline V gene. DNA of the CDR3: TGCGCCAGCAGCCAACTACCGTACAGGGCCCTGAACACTGAAGCTTTCTTT. It yields the protein CASSQLPYRALNTEAFF.

V is TRBV4-1 and J is TRBJ2-7, with 9 bases lining up with TRBD2. Germline CDR1 reads MGHRA; CDR2 reads YSYEKL. V shed 1 base and J 2 bases; nucleotides not matched to a gene: 12. This CDR3 has 18 residues. CDR3 nucleotide sequence: TGCGCCAGCAGCCAAGTTGACCTCGGGCTAGCGGGGACCTACGAGCAGTACTTC. This codes for CASSQVDLGLAGTYEQYF.

This clone has a handful of counts. The chain combines TRBV28 with TRBJ2-5, with 8 bases matching TRBD1. This CDR3 region has 16 residues. The germline CDR1 and CDR2 sequences are MDHEN and SYDVKM. With V trimmed by 6 bases and J by 2 bases, 11 bases remained unmatched. CDR3 nucleotides: TGTGCCAGCAGCAACTGGGACAGGAGAACGCAAGAGACCCAGTACTTC. Protein sequence: CASSNWDRRTQETQYF.